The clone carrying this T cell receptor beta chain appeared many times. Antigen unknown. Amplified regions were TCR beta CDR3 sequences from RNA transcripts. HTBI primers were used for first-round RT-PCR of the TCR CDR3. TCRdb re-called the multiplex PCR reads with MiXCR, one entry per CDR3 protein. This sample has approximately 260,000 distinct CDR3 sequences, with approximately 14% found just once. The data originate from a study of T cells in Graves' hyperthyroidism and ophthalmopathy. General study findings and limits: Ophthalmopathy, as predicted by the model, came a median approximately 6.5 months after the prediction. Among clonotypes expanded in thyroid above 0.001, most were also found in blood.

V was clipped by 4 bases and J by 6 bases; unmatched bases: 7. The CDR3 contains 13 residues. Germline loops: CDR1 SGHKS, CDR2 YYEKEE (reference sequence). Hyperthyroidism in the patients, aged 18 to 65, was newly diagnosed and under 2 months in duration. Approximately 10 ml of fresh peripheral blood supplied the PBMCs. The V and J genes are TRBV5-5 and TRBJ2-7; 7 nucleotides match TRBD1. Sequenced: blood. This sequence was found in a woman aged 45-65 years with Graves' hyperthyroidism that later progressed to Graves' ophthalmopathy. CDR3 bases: TGTGCCAGCAGCCTTACAGGGGTCGGCGAGCAGTACTTC. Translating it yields CASSLTGVGEQYF.